This passage covers 19 T cell receptor beta chains from one sample sequenced in a study of T cell repertoires in cytomegalovirus infection. TCRdb passed the reads through MiXCR, listing each CDR3 protein once. The sample shows about 130,000 distinct CDR3 sequences, approximately 30% of them seen only once. These receptors have no known antigen. The starting material was CD8+ T cells from cultured PBMCs, obtained from culture after CMV antigen stimulation. The receptor source for this set is a human donor in good health (CMV status not recorded). Some clones in this sample may be carry-over from other donors' samples.

This clonotype was recorded many times. The chain is built from TRBV7-6 and TRBJ2-7; D is unclear. The CDR3 has 17 amino acids. Germline V gene sequence: CDR1 SGHVS, CDR2 FNYEAQ. The V end was cut by 0 bases, the J end by 0 bases, with 15 bases between. The CDR3 DNA follows: TGTGCCAGCAGCTTAGCGCCGGGCCCCACAATCTCCTACGAGCAGTACTTC. Its translation is CASSLAPGPTISYEQYF.

This clonotype appeared many times. The J gene is TRBJ1-1, the V gene TRBV7-8; 8 bases fit TRBD1. The CDR3 sequence is 16 residues long. After removal of 3 bases from V and 0 bases from J, the junction contained 6 bases not matched to a gene. Germline V lookup: CDR1 SGHVS, CDR2 FQNEAQ. This chain's CDR3 is CASSFGTGLMNTEAFF. In DNA form, the CDR3 reads TGTGCCAGCAGCTTTGGGACAGGTCTCATGAACACTGAAGCTTTCTTT.

This chain connects TRBV7-4 to TRBJ2-3; 7 bases agree with TRBD2. Germline CDR1 reads SGHVT; CDR2 reads SQSDAQ. CDR3 length equals 16 residues. With V trimmed by 5 bases and J by 2 bases, 10 bases remained unmatched. The CDR3: CASSPQLGLSTDTQYF. CDR3 nucleotide sequence: TGTGCCAGCAGCCCCCAGTTGGGACTATCCACAGATACGCAGTATTTT.

CDR3: CASSLGSVPDTQYF. Written as DNA, the CDR3 is TGTGCCAGCAGCTTAGGGTCCGTTCCAGATACGCAGTATTTT. The rearrangement links TRBV7-2 to TRBJ2-3; no definite D call. V lost 1 base and J lost 4, with 9 bases in between. Germline CDR1 and CDR2: SGHTA and FQGNSA. CDR3 length equals 14 residues.

At least ten counts were recorded for this clonotype. CDR3 amino acids: CASSPEGQNNSPLHF. In DNA, the CDR3 is TGTGCCAGCAGCCCTGAGGGACAGAATAATTCACCCCTCCACTTT. V is TRBV7-6 and J is TRBJ1-6, with 7 nucleotides matching TRBD1. V dropped 5 bases and J dropped 5; count of bases not matched to a gene: 6. This CDR3 spans 15 amino acids. Germline V lookup: CDR1 SGHVS, CDR2 FNYEAQ.

This clonotype appeared a few times. Compared with germline, one end of the junction differs, possibly owing to a read error. Written as DNA, the CDR3 is TGTGCCAGCAGTGAAGTGGTATGGCAGACAGTCTTC. Amino acids: CASSEVVWQTVF. The chain joins TRBV6-1 to TRBJ2-7; TRBD1 is a possible D gene (5 bases). The CDR3 is made up of 12 amino acids. Germline V gives CDR1 MNHNS, CDR2 SASEGT.

This clonotype was picked up many times. The gene calls are TRBV7-6 and TRBJ2-1; D is unclear. From germline, CDR1 is SGHVS and CDR2 FNYEAQ. The ends were cut back, 1 base at V and 0 bases at J, with 7 bases in the middle. This CDR3 is built from 15 residues. CDR3: CASSLVVSSYNEQFF. The CDR3 DNA is TGTGCCAGCAGCTTAGTCGTTAGCTCCTACAATGAGCAGTTCTTC.

This clonotype was recorded a few times. The chain has TRBV12-5 and TRBJ1-1; maybe TRBD1 (5 bases). The CDR3 is 11 residues long. V lost 5 bases to trimming and J lost 8 bases, with 9 bases between them. Germline-derived CDR1 and CDR2 are LGHNT and FRNRAP. CDR3: CASGQEGEAFF. The CDR3 coding sequence is TGTGCTAGTGGTCAGGAGGGGGAAGCTTTCTTT. The full variable domain, completed using reference TRBV12-5 and TRBJ1-1, is DARVTQTPRHKVTEMGQEVTMRCQPILGHNTVFWYRQTMMQGLELLAYFRNRAPLDDSGMPKDRFSAEMPDATLATLKIQPSEPRDSAVYFCASGQEGEAFFGQGTRLTVV.

The chain combines TRBV28 with TRBJ2-7, with 9 bases that match TRBD1. Germline lookup yields CDR1 MDHEN and CDR2 SYDVKM. This CDR3 spans 14 amino acids. The ends lost 7 bases at V and 3 bases at J; junction bases unmatched: 7. CDR3 protein: CASTYRDRVYEQYF. The CDR3 bases are TGTGCCAGCACCTACAGGGACAGGGTCTACGAGCAGTACTTC. Using reference TRBV28 and TRBJ2-7 for the parts outside the CDR3, the full variable domain is DVKVTQSSRYLVKRTGEKVFLECVQDMDHENMFWYRQDPGLGLRLIYFSYDVKMKEKGDIPEGYSVSREKKERFSLILESASTNQTSMYLCASTYRDRVYEQYFGPGTRLTVT.

This clonotype was observed many times. The DNA for the CDR3 is TGTGCCAGCAGCTCGCGTCGTGCGGGCCATGTAGATACGCAGTATTTT. Translated, it gives CASSSRRAGHVDTQYF. The J gene is TRBJ2-3, the V gene TRBV5-6, with D possibly TRBD2 on 5 matching bases. Trimming pared 3 bases from V and 5 bases from J, leaving 19 bases between. Per the germline V gene, CDR1 is SGHDT and CDR2 is YYEEEE. This CDR3 has 16 amino acids.

This clonotype was seen repeatedly, ten times or more. This chain uses TRBV7-2 with TRBJ2-5; 16 bases match TRBD2. The CDR3 is 19 amino acids. V trimming: 1 base; J trimming: 0 bases; junction bases outside the gene matches: 5. The germline CDR1 and CDR2 sequences are SGHTA and FQGNSA. CDR3 DNA sequence: TGTGCCAGCAGCTTAGATTGGGGGACTAGCGGGGGGGACCAAGAGACCCAGTACTTC. Translated, it gives CASSLDWGTSGGDQETQYF.

The rearrangement joins TRBV12-3 or TRBV12-4 to TRBJ2-5; either TRBD1 or TRBD2 may supply D (5 bases each). The CDR3 has 15 residues. The ends were cut back, 5 bases at V and 5 bases at J, with 18 bases in the middle. Written as DNA, the CDR3 is TGTGCCAGCAGTCCAGGGAGTTACACACATGAGACCCAGTACTTC. This codes for CASSPGSYTHETQYF.

This clonotype was picked up a small number of times. V gene TRBV6-5 combines with J gene TRBJ1-2; 11 nucleotides line up with TRBD1. Per germline, CDR1 MNHEY and CDR2 SVGAGI. This CDR3 region has 15 residues. V gave up 4 bases and J gave up 4 bases; unmatched junction bases: 5. The CDR3 bases are TGTGCCAGCAGTTCCCGGGACAGGGGGATCTATGGCTACACCTTC. It translates to CASSSRDRGIYGYTF.

The rearrangement uses TRBV4-1 and TRBJ2-2; D unresolved. V was pared by 0 bases and J by 7 bases, with 3 bases between. Looked up from germline, CDR1 is MGHRA and CDR2 is YSYEKL. The CDR3 is 12 amino acids. CDR3 in amino acids: CASSQEYGELFF. CDR3 bases: TGCGCCAGCAGCCAAGAATACGGGGAGCTGTTTTTT.

Only a few counts were recorded for this clonotype. This chain uses TRBV7-9 with TRBJ2-5; D unclear. The CDR3 totals 10 residues. CDR1 and CDR2 (germline): SEHNR, FQNEAQ (reference sequence). Deletions cut 11 bases from V and 6 bases from J, with 10 bases between. The CDR3 nucleotides read TGTGCCTACGAAATGAAGACCCAGTACTTC. Its translation is CAYEMKTQYF. The full variable domain, in which reference TRBV7-9 and TRBJ2-5 provide the parts outside the CDR3, is DTGVSQNPRHKITKRGQNVTFRCDPISEHNRLYWYRQTLGQGPEFLTYFQNEAQLEKSRLLSDRFSAERPKGSFSTLEIQRTEQGDSAMYLCAYEMKTQYFGPGTRLLVL.

J is TRBJ2-7 and V is TRBV5-4, with D perhaps TRBD1 or TRBD2 (5 bases each). This CDR3 spans 15 amino acids. The V gene's germline CDR1 is SGHNT and CDR2 YYREEE (reference sequence). V was trimmed by 0 bases and J by 1 base, leaving 11 bases between them. The CDR3 region has the DNA TGTGCCAGCAGCTTGGCGGCCTGGGGGTCCTACGAGCAGTACTTC. It encodes CASSLAAWGSYEQYF.

CDR3 loop: CASSLPGTDYEQYF. CDR3 coding DNA: TGTGCCAGCAGTTTACCCGGGACGGACTACGAGCAGTACTTC. This chain joins TRBV28 and TRBJ2-7; the D gene could be TRBD1 or TRBD2 (5 bases each). This CDR3 comprises 14 residues. Germline V gene data show CDR1 as MDHEN and CDR2 as SYDVKM. The ends were cut back, 2 bases at V and 3 bases at J, with 11 bases in the middle.

V and J are TRBV7-4 and TRBJ2-5; D may be TRBD2 (6 bases). Germline V CDR1 and CDR2: SGHVT, SQSDAQ. Trimming removed 3 bases from V and 3 bases from J, with 11 bases in between. The CDR3 consists of 14 residues. CDR3 loop: CASSFFSGEETQYF. The CDR3 DNA follows: TGTGCCAGCAGCTTTTTTTCGGGGGAAGAGACCCAGTACTTC.

J is TRBJ2-5 and V is TRBV12-5; D possibly corresponds to TRBD1 (6 bases). The CDR3 loop spans 14 amino acids. CDR1 and CDR2 from the germline V gene are LGHNT and FRNRAP. Trimming shortened V by 6 bases and J by 2 bases, and 13 bases separated the two germline ends. The chain's CDR3 is CASGPGDGQETQYF. The CDR3 DNA is TGTGCTAGTGGCCCAGGGGACGGGCAAGAGACCCAGTACTTC.